This entry is about one TCR beta chain. Its target is not known. The record originates from a study of T cell responses to AZD1222 COVID-19 vaccine. Trimming stripped 3 bases from V and 8 bases from J, with 14 bases between. Germline lookup yields CDR1 SGDLS and CDR2 YYNGEE. CDR3 length: 13 amino acids. Using immunoSEQ multiplex PCR, the repertoire was profiled, and TCRdb retains in-frame clones only, with some absent. Of approximately 200,000 clones in the sample, about 94% were seen once. Study findings and constraints: The study identified only 6 or 7 AZD1222 recipients as seropositive at baseline. Nearly half of spike-specific TCRs reportedly target unmutated variant regions. CD4 TCRs linked to vaccination spanned spike, dominating at 160-218 and 743-854.

The TCR sequence derives from an adult in good health. Sequenced material: peripheral blood, taken on day 0 of AZD1222 vaccination. This chain uses TRBV9 with TRBJ1-2; tentatively, D is TRBD1 (5 bases). The CDR3 coding sequence is TGTGCCAGCAGCGAGGGGAGGGATAGGGGCTACACCTTC. Protein: CASSEGRDRGYTF.